This T cell receptor beta chain appears in the sequencing data of a study of blood T cell repertoires in COVID-19. Study background: Sources were T cells, B-cell-depleted T cells, or PBMCs; the material itself was cDNA or gDNA.

The V end was cut by 10 bases, the J end by 10 bases, with 14 bases between. Germline V gene data show CDR1 as LNHDA and CDR2 as SQIVND (reference sequence). The CDR3 has 11 amino acids. Enrolment of Seattle patients took place during active infection, and they were followed longitudinally. Authors' methods: The assay estimated nucleated cells by amplifying reference gene primers. Measured with immunoSEQ multiplex PCR; TCRdb has only the in-frame clones, and not every one. The V and J calls and clone size come from that table; D and trimming were worked out from the DNA. Among fewer than 95,000 clones listed, approximately 74% were seen once.

This receptor was obtained from a man aged 65 to 85 with COVID-19, enrolled during active disease. Sequences were obtained from peripheral blood. The chain employs TRBV19 and TRBJ2-1; the D is unclear. For the CDR3, the DNA is TGTGCCACCTCGCGGTTCGGGGAGCAGTTCTTC. Its protein is CATSRFGEQFF.